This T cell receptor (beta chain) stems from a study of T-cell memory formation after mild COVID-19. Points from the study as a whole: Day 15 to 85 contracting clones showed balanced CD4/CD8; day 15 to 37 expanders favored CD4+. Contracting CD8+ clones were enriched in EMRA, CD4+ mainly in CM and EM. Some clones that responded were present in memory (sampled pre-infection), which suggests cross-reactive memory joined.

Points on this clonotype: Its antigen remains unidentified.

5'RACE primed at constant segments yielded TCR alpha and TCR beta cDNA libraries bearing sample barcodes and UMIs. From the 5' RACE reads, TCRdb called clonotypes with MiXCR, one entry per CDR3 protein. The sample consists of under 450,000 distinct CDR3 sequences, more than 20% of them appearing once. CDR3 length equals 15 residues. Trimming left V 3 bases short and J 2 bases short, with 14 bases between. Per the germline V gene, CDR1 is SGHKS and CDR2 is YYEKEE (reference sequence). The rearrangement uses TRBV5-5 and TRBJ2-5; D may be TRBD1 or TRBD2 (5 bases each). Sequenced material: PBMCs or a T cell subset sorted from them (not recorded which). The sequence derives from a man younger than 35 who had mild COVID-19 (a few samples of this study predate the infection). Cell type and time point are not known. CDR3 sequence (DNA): TGTGCCAGCAGCTCGCCGAGGGGTATTCAAGAGACCCAGTACTTC. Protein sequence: CASSSPRGIQETQYF.